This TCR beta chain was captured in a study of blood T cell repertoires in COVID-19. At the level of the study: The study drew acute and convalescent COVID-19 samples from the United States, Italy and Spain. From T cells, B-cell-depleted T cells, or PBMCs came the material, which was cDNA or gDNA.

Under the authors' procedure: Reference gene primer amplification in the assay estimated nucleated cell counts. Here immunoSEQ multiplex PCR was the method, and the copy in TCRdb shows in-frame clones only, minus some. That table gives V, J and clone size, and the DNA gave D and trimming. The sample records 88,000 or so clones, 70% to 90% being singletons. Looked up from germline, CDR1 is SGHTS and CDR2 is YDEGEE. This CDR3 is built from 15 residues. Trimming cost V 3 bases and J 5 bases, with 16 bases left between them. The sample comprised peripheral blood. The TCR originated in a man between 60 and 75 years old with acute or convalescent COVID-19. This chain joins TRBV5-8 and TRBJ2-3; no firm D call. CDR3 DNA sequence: TGTGCCAGCAGCTCAGGCCCGCCACCAGGAGATACGCAGTATTTT. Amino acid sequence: CASSSGPPPGDTQYF.